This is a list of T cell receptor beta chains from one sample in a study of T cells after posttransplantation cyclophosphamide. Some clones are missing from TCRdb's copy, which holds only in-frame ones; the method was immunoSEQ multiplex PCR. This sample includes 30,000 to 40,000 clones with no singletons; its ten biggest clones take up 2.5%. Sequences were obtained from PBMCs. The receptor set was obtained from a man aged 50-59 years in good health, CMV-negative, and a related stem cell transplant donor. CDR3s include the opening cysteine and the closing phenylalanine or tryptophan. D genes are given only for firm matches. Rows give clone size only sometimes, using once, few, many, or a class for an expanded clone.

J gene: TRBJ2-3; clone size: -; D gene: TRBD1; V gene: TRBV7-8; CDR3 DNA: TGTGCCAGCAGCCACCGGGACAGCGATAGCACAGATACGCAGTATTTT; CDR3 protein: CASSHRDSDSTDTQYF
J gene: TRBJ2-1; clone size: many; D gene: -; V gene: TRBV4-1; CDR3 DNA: TGCGCCAGCAGCCAAGATCAGGCCGGGACACTTTACGATGAGCAGTTCTTC; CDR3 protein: CASSQDQAGTLYDEQFF
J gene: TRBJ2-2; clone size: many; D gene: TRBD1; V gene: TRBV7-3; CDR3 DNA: TGTGCCAGCAGCACAAAACAGGGGTTCGGGGAGCTGTTTTTT; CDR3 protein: CASSTKQGFGELFF
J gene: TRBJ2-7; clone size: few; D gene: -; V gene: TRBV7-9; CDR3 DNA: TGTGCCAGCAGCTTATTAAGGGGTGACAGGGAGGACTACGAGCAGTACTTC; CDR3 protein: CASSLLRGDREDYEQYF
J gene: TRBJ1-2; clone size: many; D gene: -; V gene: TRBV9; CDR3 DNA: TGTGCCAGCAGCGAGGGTGCGGGGGCGCAAAAACTCAACCTCTATGGCTACACCTTC; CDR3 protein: CASSEGAGAQKLNLYGYTF
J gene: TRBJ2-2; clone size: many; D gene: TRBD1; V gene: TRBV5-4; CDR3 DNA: TGTGCCAGCAGCCGGGACAGTAGCGGGGAGCTGTTTTTT; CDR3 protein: CASSRDSSGELFF
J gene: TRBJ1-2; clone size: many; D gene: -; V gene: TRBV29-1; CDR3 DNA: TGCAGCGTTGGACAGAACTATGGCTACACCTTC; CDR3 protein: CSVGQNYGYTF
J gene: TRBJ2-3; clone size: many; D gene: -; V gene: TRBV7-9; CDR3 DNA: TGTGCCAGCAGCACTACAGATACGCAGTATTTT; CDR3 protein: CASSTTDTQYF
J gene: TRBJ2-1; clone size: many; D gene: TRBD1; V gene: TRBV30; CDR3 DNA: TGTGCCTTCCGGGACAGGGTTTACAATGAGCAGTTCTTC; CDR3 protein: CAFRDRVYNEQFF
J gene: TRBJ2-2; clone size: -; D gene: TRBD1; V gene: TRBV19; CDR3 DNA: TGTGCCAGTAGTAACCGGGACAGGGGGGTTAACGGGGAGCTGTTTTTT; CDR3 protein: CASSNRDRGVNGELFF
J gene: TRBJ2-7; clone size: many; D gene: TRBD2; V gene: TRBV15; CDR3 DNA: TGTGCCACCAGCCTTGGACTAGCGGGAGGAGGCGAGCAGTACTTC; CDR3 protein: CATSLGLAGGGEQYF
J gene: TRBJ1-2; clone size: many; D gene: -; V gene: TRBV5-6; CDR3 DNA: TGTGCCAGCAGCCTTGCGTCAGGGAAGGGCTACACCTTC; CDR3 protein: CASSLASGKGYTF
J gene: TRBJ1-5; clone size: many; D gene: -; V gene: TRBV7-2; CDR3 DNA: TGTGCCAGCAGCCAAATGACAGATTATAATCAGCCCCAGCATTTT; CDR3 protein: CASSQMTDYNQPQHF
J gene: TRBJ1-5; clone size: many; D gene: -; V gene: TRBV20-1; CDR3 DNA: TGCAGTGCCGCCCACGAGTTAGCCCAGCATTTT; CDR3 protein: CSAAHELAQHF
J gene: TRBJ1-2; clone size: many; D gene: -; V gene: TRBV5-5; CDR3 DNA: TGTGCCAGCAGCTTGGTTGCGGAGCAATTCTATGGCTACACCTTC; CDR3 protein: CASSLVAEQFYGYTF
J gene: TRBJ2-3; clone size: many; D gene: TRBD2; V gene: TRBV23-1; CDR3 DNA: TGCGCCAGCAGTCAATCGGGTAGCGGGAGGGCCGTAGATACGCAGTATTTT; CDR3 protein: CASSQSGSGRAVDTQYF
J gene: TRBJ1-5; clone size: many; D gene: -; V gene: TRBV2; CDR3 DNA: TGTGCCAGCAGTGCGACAGGAAGCAATCAGCCCCAGCATTTT; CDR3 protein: CASSATGSNQPQHF